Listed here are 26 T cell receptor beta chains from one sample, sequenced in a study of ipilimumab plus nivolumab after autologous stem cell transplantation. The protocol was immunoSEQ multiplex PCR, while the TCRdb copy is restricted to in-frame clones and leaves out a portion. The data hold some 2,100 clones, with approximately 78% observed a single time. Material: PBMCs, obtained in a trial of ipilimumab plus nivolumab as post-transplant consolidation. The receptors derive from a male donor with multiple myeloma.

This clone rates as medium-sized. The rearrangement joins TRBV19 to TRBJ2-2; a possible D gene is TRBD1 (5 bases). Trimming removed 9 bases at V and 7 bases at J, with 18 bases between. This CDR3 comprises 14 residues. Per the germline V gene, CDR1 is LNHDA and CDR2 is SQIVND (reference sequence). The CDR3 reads CASQQAGSSGELFF. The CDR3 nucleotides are TGTGCCAGCCAGCAAGCAGGGTCGAGCGGGGAGCTGTTTTTT.

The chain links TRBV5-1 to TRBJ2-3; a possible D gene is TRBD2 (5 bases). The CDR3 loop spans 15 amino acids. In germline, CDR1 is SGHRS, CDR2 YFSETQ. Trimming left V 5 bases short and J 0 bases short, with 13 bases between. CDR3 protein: CASRVIATSTDTQYF. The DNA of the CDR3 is TGCGCCAGCAGGGTTATAGCGACTAGCACAGATACGCAGTATTTT.

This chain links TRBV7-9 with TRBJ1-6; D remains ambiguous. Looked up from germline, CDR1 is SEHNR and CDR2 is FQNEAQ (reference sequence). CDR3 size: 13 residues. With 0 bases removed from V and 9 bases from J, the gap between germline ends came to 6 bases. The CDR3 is CASSLARSSPLHF. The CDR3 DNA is TGTGCCAGCAGCTTAGCCCGTTCTTCACCCCTCCACTTT.

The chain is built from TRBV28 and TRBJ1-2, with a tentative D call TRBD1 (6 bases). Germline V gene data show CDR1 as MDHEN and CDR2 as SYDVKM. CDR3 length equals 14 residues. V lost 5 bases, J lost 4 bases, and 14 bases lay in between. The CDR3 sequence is CASSQIDRRYGYTF. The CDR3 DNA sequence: TGTGCCAGCAGTCAGATCGACAGGCGCTATGGCTACACCTTC.

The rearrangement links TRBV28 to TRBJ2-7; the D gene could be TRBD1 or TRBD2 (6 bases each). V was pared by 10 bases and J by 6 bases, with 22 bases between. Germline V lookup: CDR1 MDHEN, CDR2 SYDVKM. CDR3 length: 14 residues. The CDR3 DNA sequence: TGTGCCACGGAAGGGGGTGGGGAGGAAATCGAGCAGTACTTC. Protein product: CATEGGGEEIEQYF.

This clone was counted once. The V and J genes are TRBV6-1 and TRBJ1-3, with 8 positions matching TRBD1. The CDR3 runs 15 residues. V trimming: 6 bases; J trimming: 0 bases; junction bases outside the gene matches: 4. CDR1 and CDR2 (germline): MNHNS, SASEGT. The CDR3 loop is CASSPTGGSGNTIYF. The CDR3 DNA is TGTGCCAGCAGCCCCACAGGGGGCTCTGGAAACACCATATATTTT.

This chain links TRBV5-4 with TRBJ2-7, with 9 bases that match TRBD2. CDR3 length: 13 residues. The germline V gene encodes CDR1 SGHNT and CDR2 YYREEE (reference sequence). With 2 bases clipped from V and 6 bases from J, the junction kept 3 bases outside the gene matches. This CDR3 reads CASSLGLAREQYF. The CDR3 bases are TGTGCCAGCAGCTTAGGACTAGCGCGCGAGCAGTACTTC.

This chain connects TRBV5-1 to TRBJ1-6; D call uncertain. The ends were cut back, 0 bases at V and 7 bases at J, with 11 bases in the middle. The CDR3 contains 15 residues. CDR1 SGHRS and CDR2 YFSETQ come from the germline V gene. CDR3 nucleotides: TGCGCCAGCAGCTTGGCCCGGATGGGGAATTCACCCCTCCACTTT. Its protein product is CASSLARMGNSPLHF. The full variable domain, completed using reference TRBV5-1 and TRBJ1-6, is KAGVTQTPRYLIKTRGQQVTLSCSPISGHRSVSWYQQTPGQGLQFLFEYFSETQRNKGNFPGRFSGRQFSNSRSEMNVSTLELGDSALYLCASSLARMGNSPLHFGNGTRLTVT.

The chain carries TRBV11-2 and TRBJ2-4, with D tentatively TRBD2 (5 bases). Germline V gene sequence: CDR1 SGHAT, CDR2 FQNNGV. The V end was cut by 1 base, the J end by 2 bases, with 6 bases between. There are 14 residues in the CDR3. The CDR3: CASSLAGSKNIQYF. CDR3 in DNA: TGTGCCAGCAGCTTAGCGGGATCCAAAAACATTCAGTACTTC.

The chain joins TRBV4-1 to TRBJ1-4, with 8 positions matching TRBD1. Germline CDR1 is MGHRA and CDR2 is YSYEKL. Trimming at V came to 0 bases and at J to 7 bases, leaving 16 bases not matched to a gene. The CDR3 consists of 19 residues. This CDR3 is CASSQDQGARFGFGEKLFF. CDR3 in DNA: TGCGCCAGCAGCCAAGATCAGGGGGCGCGTTTCGGTTTTGGTGAAAAACTGTTTTTT.

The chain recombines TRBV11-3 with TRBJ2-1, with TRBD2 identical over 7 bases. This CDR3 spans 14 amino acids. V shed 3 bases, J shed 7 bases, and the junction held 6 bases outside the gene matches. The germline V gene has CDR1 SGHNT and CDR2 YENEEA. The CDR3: CASSFRGRANEQFF. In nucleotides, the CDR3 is TGTGCCAGCAGCTTCCGAGGGAGGGCGAATGAGCAGTTCTTC.

The CDR3, as DNA: TGTGCCAGCAGCCCCCCGCCTAACACTGAAGCTTTCTTT. Translation: CASSPPPNTEAFF. The chain carries TRBV7-9 and TRBJ1-1; D gene unclear. Trimming took off 5 bases at V and 2 bases at J, with 9 bases between the two ends. The CDR3 loop spans 13 amino acids. Germline CDR1 and CDR2: SEHNR and FQNEAQ (reference sequence).

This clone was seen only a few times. This CDR3 is CASFGQNTGELFF. CDR3 nucleotide sequence: TGTGCCAGTTTTGGACAGAACACCGGGGAGCTGTTTTTT. The chain links TRBV6-6 to TRBJ2-2; D may be TRBD1 (5 bases). This CDR3 region has 13 residues. V was pared by 9 bases and J by 1 base, with 9 bases between. Germline CDR1 is MNHNY and CDR2 is SVGAGI (reference sequence).

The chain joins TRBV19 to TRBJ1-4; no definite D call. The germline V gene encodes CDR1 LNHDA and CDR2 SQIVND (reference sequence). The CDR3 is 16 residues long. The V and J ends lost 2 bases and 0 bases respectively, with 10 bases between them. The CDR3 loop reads CASSIIGGSTNEKLFF. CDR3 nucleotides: TGTGCCAGTAGTATAATCGGTGGATCAACTAATGAAAAACTGTTTTTT.

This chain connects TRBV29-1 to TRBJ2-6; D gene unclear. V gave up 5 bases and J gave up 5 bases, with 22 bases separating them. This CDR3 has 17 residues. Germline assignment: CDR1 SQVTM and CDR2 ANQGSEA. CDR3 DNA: TGCAGCGTTTGGCAGGAACGCATACAAAGTCGGGCCAACGTCCTGACTTTC. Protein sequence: CSVWQERIQSRANVLTF.

CDR3 amino acids: CASSESRGSGNTIYF. In nucleotides, the CDR3 is TGTGCCAGCAGTGAATCCAGGGGTTCTGGAAACACCATATATTTT. V gene TRBV2 combines with J gene TRBJ1-3, with D perhaps matching TRBD1 (6 bases). Germline V gives CDR1 SNHLY, CDR2 FYNNEI. The CDR3 runs to 15 residues. V was shortened by 2 bases and J by 1 base, with 9 bases between the two germline ends.

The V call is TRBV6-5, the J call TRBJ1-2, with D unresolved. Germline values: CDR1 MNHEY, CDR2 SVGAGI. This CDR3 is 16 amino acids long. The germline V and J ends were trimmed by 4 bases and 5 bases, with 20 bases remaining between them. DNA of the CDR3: TGTGCCAGCAGTTTATACCGGCCTAACCTGGGTTATGGCTACACCTTC. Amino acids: CASSLYRPNLGYGYTF.

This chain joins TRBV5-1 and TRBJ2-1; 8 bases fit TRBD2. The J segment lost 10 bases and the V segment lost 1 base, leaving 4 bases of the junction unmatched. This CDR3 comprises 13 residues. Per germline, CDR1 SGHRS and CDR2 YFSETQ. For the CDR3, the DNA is TGCGCCAGCAGCTTGTCAGCGGGAGTCGAGCAGTTCTTC. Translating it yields CASSLSAGVEQFF.

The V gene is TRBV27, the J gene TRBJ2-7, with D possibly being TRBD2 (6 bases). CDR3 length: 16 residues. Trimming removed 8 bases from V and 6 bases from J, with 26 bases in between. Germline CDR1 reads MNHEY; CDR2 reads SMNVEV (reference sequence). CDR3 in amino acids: CASSPLPVAGLREQYF. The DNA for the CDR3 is TGTGCCAGCTCTCCTCTCCCGGTGGCGGGGTTGCGCGAGCAGTACTTC.

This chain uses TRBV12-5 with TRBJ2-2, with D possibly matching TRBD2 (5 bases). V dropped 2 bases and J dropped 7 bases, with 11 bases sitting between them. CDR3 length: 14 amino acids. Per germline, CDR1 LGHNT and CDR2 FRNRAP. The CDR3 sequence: CASGLSLGGGELFF. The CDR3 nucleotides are TGTGCTAGTGGTTTGTCCCTCGGAGGCGGGGAGCTGTTTTTT.

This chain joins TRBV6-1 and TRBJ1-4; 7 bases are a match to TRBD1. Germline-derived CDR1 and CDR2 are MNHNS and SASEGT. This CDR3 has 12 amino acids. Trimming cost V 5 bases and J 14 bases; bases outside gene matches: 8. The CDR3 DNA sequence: TGTGCCAGCAGTCTACGGACAGGTTCCCTGTTTTTT. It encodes CASSLRTGSLFF.

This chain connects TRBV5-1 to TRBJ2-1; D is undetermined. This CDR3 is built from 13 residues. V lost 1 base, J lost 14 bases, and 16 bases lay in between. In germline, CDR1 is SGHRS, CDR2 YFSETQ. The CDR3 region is CASSLSDGVRKFF. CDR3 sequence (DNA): TGCGCCAGCAGCTTGTCCGATGGTGTGCGGAAGTTCTTC.

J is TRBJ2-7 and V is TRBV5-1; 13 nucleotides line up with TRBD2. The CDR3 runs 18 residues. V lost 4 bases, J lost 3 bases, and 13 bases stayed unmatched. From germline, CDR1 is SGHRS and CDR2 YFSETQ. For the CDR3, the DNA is TGCGCCAGCAGCCGAACTCCTACTAGCGGGAGGGTTCGCTACGAGCAGTACTTC. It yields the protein CASSRTPTSGRVRYEQYF.

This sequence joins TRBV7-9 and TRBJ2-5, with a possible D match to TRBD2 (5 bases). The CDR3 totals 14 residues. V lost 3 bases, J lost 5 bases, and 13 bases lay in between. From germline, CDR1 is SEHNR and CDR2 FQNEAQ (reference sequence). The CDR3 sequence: CASSFFKGEETQYF. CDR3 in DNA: TGTGCCAGCAGCTTTTTTAAGGGAGAGGAGACCCAGTACTTC.

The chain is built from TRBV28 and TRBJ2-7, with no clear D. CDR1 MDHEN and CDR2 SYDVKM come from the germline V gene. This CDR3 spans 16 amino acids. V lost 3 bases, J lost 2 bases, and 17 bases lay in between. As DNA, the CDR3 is TGTGCCAGCAGTTTCCTATCCCGTACGCAGACCTACGAGCAGTACTTC. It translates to CASSFLSRTQTYEQYF.

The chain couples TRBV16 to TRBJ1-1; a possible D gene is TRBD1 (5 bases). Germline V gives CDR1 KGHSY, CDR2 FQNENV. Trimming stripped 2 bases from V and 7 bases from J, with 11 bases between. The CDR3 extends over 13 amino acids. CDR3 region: CASSQEDIGEAFF. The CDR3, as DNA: TGTGCCAGCAGCCAAGAGGACATCGGTGAAGCTTTCTTT.